The 18 T cell receptor beta chains given below trace back to one sample, sequenced in a study of beta chain features in type 1 diabetes. Reverse transcribing all isolated RNA meant expressed TCRB transcripts were sequenced. Sequenced by immunoSEQ multiplex PCR; TCRdb stores in-frame clones only, minus some. The sample comprises hundreds of thousands of clones, 15% to 20% of which are singletons, and about 0.025% rests with the top ten. The sample consisted of naive CD4+ T cells from blood. The receptors originated from a woman in her late teens or twenties in good health.

The chain employs TRBV7-2 and TRBJ2-1; D gene uncertain. V gave up 1 base and J gave up 2 bases, with 6 bases separating them. CDR1 is SGHTA and CDR2 is FQGNSA in the germline V gene. The CDR3 runs 14 residues. CDR3 nucleotides: TGTGCCAGCAGCTTAGGTCGGACCTACAATGAGCAGTTCTTC. Translated: CASSLGRTYNEQFF.

The rearrangement uses TRBV5-4 and TRBJ2-1; D unresolved. Germline V gene sequence: CDR1 SGHNT, CDR2 YYREEE (reference sequence). The length of the CDR3 is 13 residues. V was pared by 0 bases and J by 10 bases, with 11 bases between. CDR3 residues: CASSLGQRAEQFF. In DNA form, the CDR3 reads TGTGCCAGCAGCTTGGGGCAAAGGGCCGAGCAGTTCTTC.

The rearrangement joins TRBV28 to TRBJ2-7; D is uncertain. V shed 4 bases and J shed 4 bases, with 8 bases lying between them. The germline V gene has CDR1 MDHEN and CDR2 SYDVKM. The length of the CDR3 is 12 residues. The CDR3 DNA sequence: TGTGCCAGCAGTTACTCCATTTACGAGCAGTACTTC. Its protein product is CASSYSIYEQYF.

This chain connects TRBV11-1 to TRBJ2-6; 9 bases align to TRBD2. The germline V gene encodes CDR1 SGHAT and CDR2 FQDESV (reference sequence). The V segment lost 6 bases and the J segment 0 bases; nucleotides outside the gene matches: 6. This CDR3 contains 17 residues. CDR3 sequence: CASRKTSGPSGANVLTF. The CDR3 nucleotides read TGTGCCAGCAGAAAGACTAGCGGTCCCTCTGGGGCCAACGTCCTGACTTTC.

This clone was found a few times. The rearrangement uses TRBV21-1 and TRBJ1-5. TRBV21-1 constitutes a pseudogene. The CDR3 runs 17 residues. CDR3 in amino acids: CASSKGVSPYSNQPQHF. CDR3 nucleotide sequence: TGTGCCAGCAGCAAAGGGGTTTCTCCCTATAGCAATCAGCCCCAGCATTTT.

V gene TRBV2 combines with J gene TRBJ1-4; TRBD1 is a possible D gene (5 bases). Germline V gene lookup returns CDR1 SNHLY and CDR2 FYNNEI. V gave up 6 bases and J gave up 4 bases, with 9 bases separating them. The CDR3 contains 13 residues. The CDR3 protein is CASRGTYNEKLFF. CDR3 in DNA: TGTGCCAGCAGGGGGACGTATAATGAAAAACTGTTTTTT.

This clone came up many times. The chain employs TRBV2 and TRBJ2-3; no definite D call. Per germline, CDR1 SNHLY and CDR2 FYNNEI. V lost 2 bases and J lost 8, with 8 bases in between. CDR3 length equals 12 residues. Here the CDR3 reads CASSEKQATQYF. CDR3 nucleotides: TGTGCCAGCAGTGAAAAGCAGGCTACGCAGTATTTT.

J is TRBJ2-4 and V is TRBV7-3; 8 bases fit TRBD1. The J segment lost 5 bases and the V segment lost 3 bases, leaving 0 bases of the junction unmatched. Germline assignment: CDR1 SGHTA and CDR2 FQGTGA. CDR3 size: 13 residues. The CDR3 DNA sequence: TGTGCCAGCAGCTTGGACAGGGAAAACATTCAGTACTTC. Translation: CASSLDRENIQYF.

The gene calls are TRBV20-1 and TRBJ2-1; D gene uncertain. From germline, CDR1 is DFQATT and CDR2 SNEGSKA (reference sequence). Trimming removed 8 bases at V and 5 bases at J, with 10 bases between. The CDR3 sequence is 11 residues long. In DNA form, the CDR3 reads TGCAGTACGGATGAAAACAATGAGCAGTTCTTC. It yields the protein CSTDENNEQFF.

The chain links TRBV2 to TRBJ2-7, with D uncertain. This CDR3 is built from 13 residues. Germline CDR1 reads SNHLY; CDR2 reads FYNNEI. V lost 2 bases to trimming and J lost 7 bases, with 12 bases between them. CDR3 bases: TGTGCCAGCAGTGAATTCGTCGAAGAAGAGCAGTACTTC. This gives the protein CASSEFVEEEQYF.

This clone turned up a few times. For the CDR3, the DNA is TGTGCCAGCACCCGTGGGGGGACCGGCAATGAGCAGTTCTTC. Amino acid sequence: CASTRGGTGNEQFF. This rearrangement joins TRBV25-1 to TRBJ2-1; tentative D call: TRBD2 (6 bases). Germline CDR1 is MGHDK and CDR2 is SYGVNS. This CDR3 spans 14 amino acids. The V and J ends lost 7 bases and 6 bases respectively, with 16 bases between them.

This clone was seen a few times. V gene TRBV13 combines with J gene TRBJ1-2; no firm D call. The germline CDR1 and CDR2 sequences are PRHDT and FYEKMQ (reference sequence). The CDR3 covers 19 residues. V lost 2 bases to trimming and J lost 4 bases, with 26 bases between them. The DNA of the CDR3 is TGTGCCAGCAGCTTATTTCGGCTTGTTGGGCACGGCGGAGCCTATGGCTACACCTTC. It is translated as CASSLFRLVGHGGAYGYTF.

V is TRBV27 and J is TRBJ1-2, with 10 positions matching TRBD1. This CDR3 has 14 residues. After removal of 6 bases from V and 9 bases from J, the junction contained 10 bases not matched to a gene. Germline values: CDR1 MNHEY, CDR2 SMNVEV (reference sequence). This chain's CDR3 is CASSYSRTGGSYTF. CDR3 coding DNA: TGTGCCAGCAGCTACTCCCGGACAGGGGGAAGCTACACCTTC.

This clone was counted a few times. The DNA of the CDR3 is TGTGCCAGCAGCCACTCCAGGACAGGGCCTAACAATGAGCAGTTCTTC. Translated, it gives CASSHSRTGPNNEQFF. This sequence joins TRBV4-2 and TRBJ2-1, with 8 positions matching TRBD1. V was clipped by 3 bases and J by 5 bases; unmatched bases: 9. The CDR3 is 16 residues long. In germline, CDR1 is LGHNA, CDR2 YNFKEQ.

This clone has just a few counts. This chain connects TRBV7-2 to TRBJ2-7; the D gene could be TRBD1 or TRBD2 (5 bases each). The germline V gene encodes CDR1 SGHTA and CDR2 FQGNSA. Trimming shortened V by 5 bases and J by 1 base, and 15 bases separated the two germline ends. This CDR3 is built from 15 residues. The CDR3, as DNA: TGTGCCAGCAGCCCCGGGGCTCTTGCTTCCTACGAGCAGTACTTC. Its translation: CASSPGALASYEQYF.

This clone came up a few times. The chain uses TRBV5-1 and TRBJ2-1, with D possibly matching TRBD1 (5 bases). Germline V gives CDR1 SGHRS, CDR2 YFSETQ. The CDR3 has 15 amino acids. Trimming cost V 1 base and J 7 bases, with 15 bases left between them. CDR3 protein: CASSLSAGFGNEQFF. Here the CDR3 DNA reads TGCGCCAGCAGCTTGTCGGCAGGGTTTGGTAATGAGCAGTTCTTC. The full variable domain, with the rest looked up from reference TRBV5-1 and TRBJ2-1, is KAGVTQTPRYLIKTRGQQVTLSCSPISGHRSVSWYQQTPGQGLQFLFEYFSETQRNKGNFPGRFSGRQFSNSRSEMNVSTLELGDSALYLCASSLSAGFGNEQFFGPGTRLTVL.

This clone was seen more than once but under ten times. The V gene is TRBV4-2, the J gene TRBJ2-1; TRBD2 aligns across 9 bases. CDR1 is LGHNA, CDR2 YNFKEQ, per germline. The CDR3 spans 16 residues. The V segment lost 1 base and the J segment 5 bases; nucleotides outside the gene matches: 6. CDR3 residues: CASSQGRTSADNEQFF. The CDR3 coding sequence is TGTGCCAGCAGCCAAGGGAGGACTAGCGCCGACAATGAGCAGTTCTTC.

This clone showed up just a few times. The chain joins TRBV7-8 to TRBJ1-2, with D possibly matching TRBD1 (6 bases). The germline CDR1 and CDR2 sequences are SGHVS and FQNEAQ. CDR3 length: 15 amino acids. Trimming pared 4 bases from V and 7 bases from J, leaving 19 bases between. CDR3 in amino acids: CASSSIGGALGGYTF. The CDR3 coding sequence is TGTGCCAGCAGCTCCATCGGGGGGGCGCTTGGTGGCTACACCTTC. Using reference TRBV7-8 and TRBJ1-2 for the parts outside the CDR3, the full variable domain is GAGVSQSPRYKVAKRGQDVALRCDPISGHVSLFWYQQALGQGPEFLTYFQNEAQLDKSGLPSDRFFAERPEGSVSTLKIQRTQQEDSAVYLCASSSIGGALGGYTFGSGTRLTVV.